Listed below are T cell receptor beta chains from one sample, sequenced in a study of blood T cell repertoires in COVID-19. TCRdb's table, derived via immunoSEQ multiplex PCR, lists solely in-frame clones and lacks some. The data show around 400,000 clones, over 85% seen once. Sequenced: PBMCs or T cells enriched from blood (not recorded which). The receptor source for this set is a woman younger than 45 who had recovered from COVID-19. The CDR3 runs from the conserved cysteine through the conserved F or W. The D gene is left open where the match is weak. Size is omitted from some rows. Given values are once, few, many or a class for expanded clones.

abundance,j_gene,d_gene,v_gene,CDR3nt,CDR3aa
.,TRBJ1-3,.,TRBV19,TGTGCCAGTACTCCGACAAGCTCTGGAAACACCATATATTTT,CASTPTSSGNTIYF
.,TRBJ1-2,.,TRBV4-2,TGTGCCAGCAGCCAAGTGAATCTGGGAGTCCCCCGTGGCTACACCTTC,CASSQVNLGVPRGYTF
.,TRBJ2-4,.,TRBV19,TGTGCCAGTAGTATAGAAAGATCGGCGGGGCTAGCCAAAAACATTCAGTACTTC,CASSIERSAGLAKNIQYF
.,TRBJ2-1,.,TRBV19,TGTGCCAGTAAAAGTCAACAGCTCTACAATGAGCAGTTCTTC,CASKSQQLYNEQFF
.,TRBJ1-1,.,TRBV11-2,TGTGCCAGCAGCTTTAGACGACAGCTATTAATGAACACTGAAGCTTTCTTT,CASSFRRQLLMNTEAFF
.,TRBJ1-6,TRBD1,TRBV9,TGTGCCAGCAGCGGACAGGGGAGTTCACCCCTCCACTTT,CASSGQGSSPLHF
.,TRBJ1-1,TRBD1,TRBV5-1,TGCGCCAGCAGCTTGAGGACAGGGGTCGGGGTGAACACTGAAGCTTTCTTT,CASSLRTGVGVNTEAFF
.,TRBJ2-1,TRBD1,TRBV9,TGTGCCAGCAGCGTCGGGACAGGCAATGAGCAGTTCTTC,CASSVGTGNEQFF
.,TRBJ2-5,.,TRBV6-5,TGTGCCACACGGACTACCGTAAAGACCCAGTACTTC,CATRTTVKTQYF
few,TRBJ2-1,TRBD1,TRBV9,TGTGCCAGCAGCGTAGTAGGTGGACAGGGCAATGAGCAGTTCTTC,CASSVVGGQGNEQFF
.,TRBJ2-7,TRBD2,TRBV29-1,TGCAGCGCTGGGACTAGCGCATACGAGCAGTACTTC,CSAGTSAYEQYF
.,TRBJ1-4,.,TRBV27,TGTGCCAGCAGTTTCAGAGGAGAAAAACTGTTTTTT,CASSFRGEKLFF
once,TRBJ2-7,.,TRBV6-4,TGTGCCAGCACCGACGGGGGACTTGACGGGGAGCAGTACTTC,CASTDGGLDGEQYF
.,TRBJ2-1,TRBD2,TRBV29-1,TGCAGCGCCGGAGGGTTGCGGGAGGGCTACAATGAGCAGTTCTTC,CSAGGLREGYNEQFF
.,TRBJ1-4,.,TRBV3-1/TRBV3-2,TGTGCCAGCAGCCAAGTCGGGGGTAGTTTGGAAAAACTGTTTTTT,CASSQVGGSLEKLFF
.,TRBJ2-7,TRBD2,TRBV19,TGTGCCAGTAGTATACTACGGGGACTAATTACGGGCGAGCAGTACTTC,CASSILRGLITGEQYF
.,TRBJ2-1,.,TRBV11-3,TGTGCCAGCAGCTTTGGGCTAGGGGATTACAATGAGCAGTTCTTC,CASSFGLGDYNEQFF
.,TRBJ1-1,.,TRBV2,TGTGCCAGCAGTGACTTTACAGGGTATAAGGCTTTCTTT,CASSDFTGYKAFF
.,TRBJ2-2,.,TRBV24-1,TGTGCCACCAGTGATTTCAGGGCCGGGGAGCTGTTTTTT,CATSDFRAGELFF
.,TRBJ2-7,.,TRBV28,TGTGCCAGCACCTCGCCTTATTTGGAGGGCGAGCAGTACTTC,CASTSPYLEGEQYF
.,TRBJ1-2,TRBD1,TRBV7-3,TGTGCCAGCAGCAGACAGGGTGAGCCCTATGGCTACACCTTC,CASSRQGEPYGYTF
few,TRBJ2-5,.,TRBV9,TGTGCCAGCAGCGTAGAAGGGACTCGGCGAGAGACCCAGTACTTC,CASSVEGTRRETQYF
.,TRBJ1-4,.,TRBV13,TGTGCCAGCAGCCCATCGGGGTGGGCTAATGAAAAACTGTTTTTT,CASSPSGWANEKLFF
.,TRBJ1-2,.,TRBV9,TGTGCCAGCAGCGTAGGTGGACTGCACTATGGCTACACCTTC,CASSVGGLHYGYTF
.,TRBJ2-3,.,TRBV29-1,TGCAGCGTAGGGCAGGGGTTTGATACGCAGTATTTT,CSVGQGFDTQYF
.,TRBJ2-1,TRBD2,TRBV5-1,TGCGCCAGCAGCTGGCAGGGGAGCGGGGGGGCCGGATACAATGAGCAGTTCTTC,CASSWQGSGGAGYNEQFF
once,TRBJ2-7,TRBD2,TRBV28,TGTGCCAGCACCCCGGGGGGAGACGAGCAGTACTTC,CASTPGGDEQYF
.,TRBJ2-1,TRBD2,TRBV27,TGTGCCAGCAGTTGGGGACTAGGATTTTATGAGCAGTTCTTC,CASSWGLGFYEQFF
.,TRBJ2-2,.,TRBV19,TGTGCCAGTAGTCCTAACACCGGGGAGCTGTTTTTT,CASSPNTGELFF
.,TRBJ1-1,TRBD1,TRBV4-2,TGTGCCAGCAGCCAAGAGGGACAGGGCATCACTGAAGCTTTCTTT,CASSQEGQGITEAFF
.,TRBJ2-7,.,TRBV2,TGTGCCAGCACTACCTCTACAGGGACGGGCGAGCAGTACTTC,CASTTSTGTGEQYF
.,TRBJ1-6,.,TRBV6-1,TGTGCCAGCAGTGAAGCCGGGATCGACTCCTATAATTCACCCCTCCACTTT,CASSEAGIDSYNSPLHF
.,TRBJ1-5,.,TRBV27,TGTGCCAGCAGTTTTGCGCGGAATCAGCCCCAGCATTTT,CASSFARNQPQHF
.,TRBJ1-1,.,TRBV7-9,TGTGCCAGCAGTCGGAGGGGTCGGAACACTGAAGCTTTCTTT,CASSRRGRNTEAFF
.,TRBJ1-5,TRBD1,TRBV19,TGTGCCAGTAGACGACAGGGCGACGGGGATCAGCCCCAGCATTTT,CASRRQGDGDQPQHF
.,TRBJ2-1,TRBD2,TRBV10-1,TGCGCCAGCAGTGAGTCGACGAGCGGGAGTTACAATGAGCAGTTCTTC,CASSESTSGSYNEQFF
.,TRBJ1-2,.,TRBV19,TGTGCCAGTAGTACCCGGACAGCTAACTATGGCTACACCTTC,CASSTRTANYGYTF
.,TRBJ1-1,TRBD1,TRBV19,TGTGCCAGTACTAAGACAGGGGGATACACTGAAGCTTTCTTT,CASTKTGGYTEAFF
.,TRBJ2-2,.,TRBV5-1,TGCGCCAGCAGGCGGCTACTCAACACCGGGGAGCTGTTTTTT,CASRRLLNTGELFF
.,TRBJ1-2,.,TRBV5-4,TGTGCCAGCAGCTTAGACAGTTCTTCCCCTACTATTGGCTACACCTTC,CASSLDSSSPTIGYTF
.,TRBJ2-4,.,TRBV15,TGTGCCACCAGCAGAGGTGATCAACCGCGGAACAAAAACATTCAGTACTTC,CATSRGDQPRNKNIQYF
few,TRBJ2-2,TRBD2,TRBV6-4,TGTGCCAGCAATCCGGGAGGGAACACCGGGGAGCTGTTTTTT,CASNPGGNTGELFF
.,TRBJ2-3,TRBD2,TRBV4-3,TGCGCCAGCAGCCAAGACTTGGGCGGGGGGGCCTCCGATGCGCAGTATTTT,CASSQDLGGGASDAQYF
.,TRBJ1-4,TRBD1,TRBV19,TGTGCCAGTAGTATAGGGAGGACAGGTTACGCAACTAATGAAAAACTGTTTTTT,CASSIGRTGYATNEKLFF